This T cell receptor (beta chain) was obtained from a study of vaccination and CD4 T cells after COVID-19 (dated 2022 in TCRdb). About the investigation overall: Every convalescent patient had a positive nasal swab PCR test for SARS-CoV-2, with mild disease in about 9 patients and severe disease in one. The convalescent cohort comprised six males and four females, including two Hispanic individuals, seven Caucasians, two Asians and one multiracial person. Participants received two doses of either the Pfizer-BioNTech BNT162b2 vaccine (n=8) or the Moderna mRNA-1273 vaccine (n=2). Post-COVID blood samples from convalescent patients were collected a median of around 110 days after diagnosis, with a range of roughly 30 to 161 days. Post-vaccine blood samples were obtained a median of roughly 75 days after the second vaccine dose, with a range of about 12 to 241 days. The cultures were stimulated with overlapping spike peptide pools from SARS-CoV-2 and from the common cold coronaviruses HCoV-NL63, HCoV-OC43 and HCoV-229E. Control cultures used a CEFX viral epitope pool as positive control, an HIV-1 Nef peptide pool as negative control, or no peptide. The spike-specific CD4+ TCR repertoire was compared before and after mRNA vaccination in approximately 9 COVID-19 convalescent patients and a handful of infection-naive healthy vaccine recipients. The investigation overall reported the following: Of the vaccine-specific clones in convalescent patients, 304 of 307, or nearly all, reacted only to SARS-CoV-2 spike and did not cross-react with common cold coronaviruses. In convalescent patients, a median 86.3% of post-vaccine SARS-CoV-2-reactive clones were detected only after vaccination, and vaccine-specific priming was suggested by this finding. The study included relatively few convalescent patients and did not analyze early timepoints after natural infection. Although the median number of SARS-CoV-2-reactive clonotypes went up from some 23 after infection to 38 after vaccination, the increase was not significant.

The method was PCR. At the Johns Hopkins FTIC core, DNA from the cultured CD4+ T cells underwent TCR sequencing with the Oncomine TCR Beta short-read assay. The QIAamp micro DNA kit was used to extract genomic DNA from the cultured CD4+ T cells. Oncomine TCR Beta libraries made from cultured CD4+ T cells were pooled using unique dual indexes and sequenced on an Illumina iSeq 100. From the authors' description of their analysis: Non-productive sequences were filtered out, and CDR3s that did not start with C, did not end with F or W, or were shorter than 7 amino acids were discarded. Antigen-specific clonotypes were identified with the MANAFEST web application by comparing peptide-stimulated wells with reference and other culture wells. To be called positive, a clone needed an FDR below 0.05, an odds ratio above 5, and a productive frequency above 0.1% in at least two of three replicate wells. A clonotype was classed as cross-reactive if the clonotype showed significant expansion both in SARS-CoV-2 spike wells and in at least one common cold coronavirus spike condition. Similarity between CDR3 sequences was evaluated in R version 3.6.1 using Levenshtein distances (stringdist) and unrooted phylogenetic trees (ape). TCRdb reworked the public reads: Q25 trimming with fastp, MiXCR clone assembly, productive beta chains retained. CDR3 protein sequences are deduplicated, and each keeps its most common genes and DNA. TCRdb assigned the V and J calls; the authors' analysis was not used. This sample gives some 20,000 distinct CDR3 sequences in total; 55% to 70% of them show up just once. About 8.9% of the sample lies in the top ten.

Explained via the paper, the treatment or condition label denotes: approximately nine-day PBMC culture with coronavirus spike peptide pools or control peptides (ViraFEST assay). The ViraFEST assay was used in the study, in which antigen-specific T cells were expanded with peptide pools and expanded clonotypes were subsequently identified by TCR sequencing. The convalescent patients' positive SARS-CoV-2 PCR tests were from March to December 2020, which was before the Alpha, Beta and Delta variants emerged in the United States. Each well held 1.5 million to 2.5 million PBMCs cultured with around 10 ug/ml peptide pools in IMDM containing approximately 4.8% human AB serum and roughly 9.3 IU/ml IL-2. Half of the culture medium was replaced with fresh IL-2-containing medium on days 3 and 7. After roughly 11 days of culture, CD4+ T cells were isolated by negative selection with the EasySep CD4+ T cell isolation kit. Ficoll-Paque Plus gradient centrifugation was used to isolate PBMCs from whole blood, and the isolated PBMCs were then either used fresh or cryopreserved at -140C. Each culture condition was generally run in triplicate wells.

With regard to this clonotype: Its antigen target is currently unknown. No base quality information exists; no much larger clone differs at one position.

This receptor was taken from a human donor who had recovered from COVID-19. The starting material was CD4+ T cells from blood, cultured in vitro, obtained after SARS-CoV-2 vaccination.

The DNA reads as follows: TGCAGTGCTAGGTCCTTCAACCCGCAAATATACGAGCAGTACTTC. Its coded protein is CSARSFNPQIYEQYF. The chain couples TRBV20-1 to TRBJ2-7, with no confident D gene call. V is clipped by 3 bases and J by 4 bases, and the sequence between their germline boundaries is 19 bases long. Via the germline V gene (reference sequence), CDR1 is DFQATT and CDR2 SNEGSKA. Spanning cysteine to phenylalanine, the CDR3 consists of 15 amino acids. Here the CDR3 DNA is all that survives: 45 bases in frame from base 1.